A selection of T cell receptor beta chains follows, all from one sample in a study of shared T cell receptors in the human thymus. Some clones are missing from TCRdb's copy, which holds only in-frame ones; the method was immunoSEQ multiplex PCR. The top ten hold about 0.0094% of the sample, which has over 650,000 clones, roughly 86% seen once. These data also featured in a second study, about human thymus T cells.

The sequencing sample was made of thymocytes. These receptors all come from a boy in the first two years of life with a congenital heart defect. The CDR3 runs from the conserved cysteine through the conserved F or W. The D gene is left open where the match is weak. Expanded clones are given a class, and other clones once, few, many or no size at all.

j_call d_call cdr3_length v_call clone_size cdr3_aa cdr3_nt
TRBJ2-7 - 14 TRBV29-1 - CSVVQQGFPYEQYF TGCAGCGTTGTACAACAGGGATTTCCCTACGAGCAGTACTTC
TRBJ1-5 TRBD1 16 TRBV19 - CASSIPDRGSNQPQHF TGTGCCAGTAGTATCCCCGACAGGGGAAGCAATCAGCCCCAGCATTTT
TRBJ2-2 TRBD1 16 TRBV5-6 once CASTFRGQKYTGELFF TGTGCCAGCACCTTCAGGGGGCAAAAATACACCGGGGAGCTGTTTTTT
TRBJ1-4 - 14 TRBV27 - CASSLSWSGEKLFF TGTGCCAGCAGTTTATCATGGTCCGGTGAAAAACTGTTTTTT
TRBJ1-3 - 15 TRBV28 few CASSPTRAGRNTIYF TGTGCCAGCAGTCCCACCCGGGCGGGGCGGAACACCATATATTTT
TRBJ1-2 - 11 TRBV29-1 - CSVGPNYGYTF TGCAGCGTTGGTCCAAACTATGGCTACACCTTC
TRBJ1-2 TRBD1 17 TRBV27 - CASRLSGQGPANYGYTF TGTGCCAGCAGACTAAGTGGACAGGGACCAGCTAACTATGGCTACACCTTC
TRBJ2-7 TRBD1 14 TRBV6-1 - CASRGTGRSYEQYF TGTGCCAGCAGGGGGACAGGGCGTAGCTACGAGCAGTACTTC
TRBJ1-5 - 14 TRBV28 - CASSLERDNQPQHF -
TRBJ1-2 - 14 TRBV30 - CAWSATGYHEGYTF TGTGCCTGGAGCGCGACAGGTTATCATGAAGGCTACACCTTC
TRBJ1-1 - 11 TRBV28 few CASYKGAEAFF TGTGCCAGCTATAAGGGGGCTGAAGCTTTCTTT
TRBJ1-5 TRBD1 14 TRBV27 few CASSPGQAYQPQHF TGTGCCAGCAGCCCGGGACAGGCCTATCAGCCCCAGCATTTT
TRBJ2-5 - 13 TRBV10-3 - CAISDPGAETQYF TGTGCCATCAGTGATCCAGGGGCCGAGACCCAGTACTTC
TRBJ2-1 - 15 TRBV13 - CASSLGRRGENEQFF TGTGCCAGCAGCTTAGGCCGCAGGGGGGAGAATGAGCAGTTCTTC
TRBJ2-7 - 14 TRBV10-3 - CAISESRVGYEQYF TGTGCCATCAGTGAGTCGAGGGTTGGGTACGAGCAGTACTTC
TRBJ2-1 TRBD2 15 TRBV19 few CASRRLAGVNNEQFF TGTGCCAGTAGGAGACTAGCGGGAGTTAACAATGAGCAGTTCTTC
TRBJ2-6 TRBD1 21 TRBV4-1 - CASSQARKPGQGLSGANVLTF TGCGCCAGCAGCCAAGCGAGGAAGCCGGGACAGGGGCTTTCTGGGGCCAACGTCCTGACTTTC
TRBJ2-3 - 15 TRBV19 - CASSTRSHGIDTQYF TGTGCCAGTAGTACAAGGTCACACGGGATAGATACGCAGTATTTT
TRBJ1-5 - 16 TRBV28 - CASSFFAGGRNQPQHF TGTGCCAGCAGTTTTTTCGCGGGGGGACGCAATCAGCCCCAGCATTTT
TRBJ1-5 - 16 TRBV2 - CASSEREGRWWKPQHF TGTGCCAGCAGTGAAAGGGAGGGACGGTGGTGGAAGCCCCAGCATTTT
TRBJ2-3 - 16 TRBV2 - CASSEPLRRSPDTQYF TGTGCCAGCAGTGAGCCTCTTCGTAGGAGCCCAGATACGCAGTATTTT